This is a list of T cell receptor beta chains from one sample in a study of blood T cell repertoires in COVID-19. The repertoire was sequenced with immunoSEQ multiplex PCR; TCRdb's copy has only in-frame clones and lacks some. The sample has approximately 61,000 clones, around 77% seen once; the top ten hold 20% to 25%. Sequenced input: peripheral blood. The receptors stem from an elderly man with active or convalescent COVID-19. CDR3s include the opening cysteine and the closing phenylalanine or tryptophan. A D gene is named only where the DNA matches it firmly. Size values are once, few and many counts, or a class for expanded clones, and some rows have none.

cdr3_length,d_call,v_call,clone_size,j_call,cdr3_nt,cdr3_aa
13,.,TRBV10-1,.,TRBJ2-3,TGCGCCACCATGGGGACTGGCACAGATACGCAGTATTTT,CATMGTGTDTQYF
17,TRBD2,TRBV5-4,.,TRBJ2-7,TGTGCCAGCAGCTTGTTCGGACTAGCGGGAGGAAGGGCCGAGCAGTACTTC,CASSLFGLAGGRAEQYF
17,TRBD1,TRBV7-2,.,TRBJ1-6,TGTGCCAGCAGCTTATTAGGGGGCCGGGACAGGAATTCACCCCTCCACTTT,CASSLLGGRDRNSPLHF
15,.,TRBV6-5,.,TRBJ2-1,TGTGCCAGCAGCTCCCCATCGAGCTCCTACAATGAGCAGTTCTTC,CASSSPSSSYNEQFF
12,.,TRBV3-1/TRBV3-2,.,TRBJ1-1,TGTGCCAGCAGCCGCGAGGGATTTGAAGCTTTCTTT,CASSREGFEAFF
13,TRBD1,TRBV9,.,TRBJ2-7,TGTGCCAGCAGCGCGGGACAGGACTACGAGCAGTACTTC,CASSAGQDYEQYF
15,.,TRBV7-2,.,TRBJ2-7,TGTGCCAGCAGCTTAGATCGGGGAGGGGGCTACGAGCAGTACTTC,CASSLDRGGGYEQYF
13,.,TRBV12-3/TRBV12-4,once,TRBJ2-1,TGTGCCAGCAGCCCCTCCTCCTACAATGAGCAGTTCTTC,CASSPSSYNEQFF
14,.,TRBV11-2,.,TRBJ1-1,TGTGCCAGCAGCCTTGGGGCAGCGAACACTGAAGCTTTCTTT,CASSLGAANTEAFF
14,.,TRBV18,.,TRBJ2-7,TGTGCCAGCTCACAGGGACTGACGGACTACGAGCAGTACTTC,CASSQGLTDYEQYF
14,TRBD1,TRBV30,.,TRBJ1-2,TGTGCCTGGAGGCCAGACAGGGTGGGCTATGGCTACACCTTC,CAWRPDRVGYGYTF
13,.,TRBV29-1,.,TRBJ1-1,TGCAGCGTTGAAGATGCACGGTCCACTGAAGCTTTCTTT,CSVEDARSTEAFF
15,.,TRBV7-8,.,TRBJ2-5,TGTGCCAGCAGCTTGGGGGGTGATCCCCGGGAGACCCAGTACTTC,CASSLGGDPRETQYF
17,TRBD2,TRBV19,few,TRBJ2-3,TGTGCCAGTAGGTATGGGTATGCGGGAGCGGTTCCAGATACGCAGTATTTT,CASRYGYAGAVPDTQYF
14,.,TRBV27,.,TRBJ1-4,TGTGCCAGCAGTCGGGACACAACTAATGAAAAACTGTTTTTT,CASSRDTTNEKLFF
14,TRBD1,TRBV6-4,.,TRBJ2-6,TGTGCCAGCAGCACAGGGGCTGGGGCCAACGTCCTGACTTTC,CASSTGAGANVLTF
14,.,TRBV29-1,.,TRBJ1-2,TGCAGCGTTACCCTCGGAGGGGATGACTATGGCTACACCTTC,CSVTLGGDDYGYTF
12,.,TRBV18,.,TRBJ2-7,TGTGCCAGCTCACCACTGGGGAGCGAGCAGTACTTC,CASSPLGSEQYF
14,.,TRBV18,.,TRBJ2-1,TGTGCCAGCTCAGGATCCATCCAGGGAGGTGAGCAGTTCTTC,CASSGSIQGGEQFF
15,TRBD1,TRBV19,.,TRBJ2-1,TGTGCCAGTAGGCCGCTGGAGACAGGGGGCAATGAGCAGTTCTTC,CASRPLETGGNEQFF
13,.,TRBV7-9,.,TRBJ1-1,TGTGCCGGCCGCCAGGTAGAGGGAAGTGAAGCTTTCTTT,CAGRQVEGSEAFF
17,.,TRBV7-6,.,TRBJ1-3,TGTGCCAGCAGCTTAGCCCCCGACGGGAATACTGGAAACACCATATATTTT,CASSLAPDGNTGNTIYF
16,.,TRBV6-5,.,TRBJ1-4,TGTGCCAGCAGTTACTCCAGAAAGGACAACTCGGAAAAACTGTTTTTT,CASSYSRKDNSEKLFF
15,.,TRBV7-2,.,TRBJ1-1,TGTGCCAGCAGCTCGGTGACAGAGTCTAACACTGAAGCTTTCTTT,CASSSVTESNTEAFF